A selection of T cell receptor beta chains follows, all from one sample in a study of lymphopenia after photon versus proton radiotherapy. TCRdb's copy holds only in-frame clones and misses some; the assay was immunoSEQ multiplex PCR. Found here are approximately 45,000 clones, 65% to 90% of them singletons; the top ten hold around 2%. Sample: peripheral blood, taken from a patient treated with photon-based radiotherapy. Receptors were obtained from a man between 40 and 49 years old with gastric cancer. The conserved cysteine and the conserved F or W are not part of the CDR3 here.

V: TRBV20-1; J: TRBJ1-1; CDR3: SVTPVPEAF
V: TRBV7-2; J: TRBJ1-2; CDR3: ASSLGSWGTGFFT
V: TRBV10-3; J: TRBJ2-1; CDR3: ATRGTDYNEQF
V: TRBV7-9; J: TRBJ1-3; CDR3: ASSLAYGAGNTIY
V: TRBV15; J: -; CDR3: ATSSSTGGYYEQY
V: TRBV6-5; J: TRBJ2-5; CDR3: ASSYEGGRGETQY
V: TRBV5-1; J: TRBJ2-3; CDR3: ASRRSGGTDTQY
V: TRBV5-1; J: TRBJ1-1; CDR3: ASSLAGGSMITEAF
V: TRBV2; J: TRBJ1-1; CDR3: ASSGERGLTEAF
V: TRBV29-1; J: TRBJ2-2; CDR3: SVNRGPGELF
V: TRBV7-2; J: TRBJ2-7; CDR3: ASSFQGATGEQY
V: TRBV4-1; J: TRBJ1-1; CDR3: ASSSLFAMTNTEAF
V: TRBV18; J: TRBJ2-5; CDR3: ASSLRVRGGETQY
V: TRBV6-6; J: TRBJ1-4; CDR3: ASSTLTATNEKLF
V: TRBV7-2; J: TRBJ2-4; CDR3: ASSFRGQPNIQY
V: TRBV5-1; J: TRBJ2-1; CDR3: ASSLVFGGSYNEQF
V: TRBV5-6; J: TRBJ2-7; CDR3: ASSIGTGEYEQY
V: TRBV27; J: TRBJ1-1; CDR3: ASSRPFGSGNTEAF
V: TRBV5-1; J: TRBJ2-3; CDR3: ASSLRGTGADTQY
V: TRBV6-6; J: TRBJ2-7; CDR3: ASSQTAQNYEQY
V: TRBV5-6; J: TRBJ1-5; CDR3: ASSLGAGGSAGQPQH
V: TRBV25-1; J: TRBJ2-5; CDR3: ASSPGWDNQETQY
V: TRBV27; J: TRBJ1-5; CDR3: ASSPASTGNQPQH
V: TRBV2; J: TRBJ1-2; CDR3: ATPARQGNYGYT
V: TRBV5-1; J: TRBJ1-2; CDR3: ASSFGGGLNYGYT
V: TRBV12-5; J: TRBJ1-6; CDR3: ASGRGTYSPLH
V: TRBV25-1; J: TRBJ1-1; CDR3: ASGGTHEEAF
V: TRBV5-1; J: TRBJ2-7; CDR3: ASSLNPGGAGNEQY
V: TRBV19; J: TRBJ1-5; CDR3: ASSLGRQGNQPQH
V: TRBV7-6; J: TRBJ1-5; CDR3: ASSLGVNQPQH